These T cell receptor beta chains were read from a single sample in a study of T cells after yellow fever vaccination. A single record per CDR3 protein comes from TCRdb applying MiXCR to the 5' RACE reads. The table lists roughly 310,000 distinct CDR3 sequences, more than 8.5% of them singletons. This sample comprised PBMCs, obtained on the day of the first yellow fever vaccination. The receptor source for this set is a man between 18 and 29 years old who received the YFV17D yellow fever vaccine. Each CDR3 is given with its conserved first and last residue. The D gene is left open where the match is weak. Only part of the rows carry a size: once, few, many, or a class if the clone is expanded.

j_call v_call clone_size d_call cdr3_nt cdr3_aa
TRBJ2-1 TRBV7-6 . . TGTGCCAGCAGCTTAGGGGGCAATGAGCCGTTCTTC CASSLGGNEPFF
TRBJ1-1 TRBV12-3/TRBV12-4 . . TGTGCCAGCAGTTTAGATGCTGAGAACCGTAAGGGCTTCTTT CASSLDAENRKGFF
TRBJ2-5 TRBV5-1 many TRBD2 TGCGCCAGCAGCTTTAGCGGGGGGCCCGGAGAGACCCAGTACTTC CASSFSGGPGETQYF
TRBJ2-3 TRBV5-4 many TRBD2 TGTGCCAGCTTGGGACTAGCGGGGAGGGATACGCAGTATTTT CASLGLAGRDTQYF
TRBJ2-5 TRBV20-1 few . TGCAGTGCTAGGGCGGGGTGGGAGACCCAGTACTTC CSARAGWETQYF
TRBJ2-1 TRBV11-2 . . TGTGCCAGCAGCTTAGAATGGTCGAACAATGAGCAGTTCTTC CASSLEWSNNEQFF
TRBJ2-6 TRBV6-1 few . TGTGCCAGCAGGAGCCGTCACTCTGGGGCCAACGTCCTGACTTTC CASRSRHSGANVLTF
TRBJ2-1 TRBV11-3 . TRBD1 TGTGCCAGCAGCTCGTATCAACAGGGGACAGATGAGCAGTTCTTC CASSSYQQGTDEQFF
TRBJ2-7 TRBV4-3 . . TGCGCCAGCAGCCAAGATAGCCAGGGAGGCGAGCAGTACTTC CASSQDSQGGEQYF
TRBJ2-7 TRBV12-3/TRBV12-4 many TRBD1 TGTGCCAGCCTCATAGAATACAGGGGCGACGAGCAGTACTTC CASLIEYRGDEQYF
TRBJ2-5 TRBV5-1 few TRBD2 TGCGCCAGCAGCGTGGGACTAGCGGGGGGCAACCAAGAGACCCAGTACTTC CASSVGLAGGNQETQYF
TRBJ1-3 TRBV4-2 . . TGTGCCAGCAGCCAAGCCGCGAACACCATATATTTT CASSQAANTIYF
TRBJ2-3 TRBV20-1 many TRBD2 TGCAGTGCTGACGGAGCGGGGGGCACAGATACGCAGTATTTT CSADGAGGTDTQYF
TRBJ2-7 TRBV6-2/TRBV6-3 many . TGTGCCAGCGGTCCTGTGGGGACCTCCTACGAGCAGTACTTC CASGPVGTSYEQYF
TRBJ2-1 TRBV7-9 . . TGTGCCAGCAGCTTAGGAGTAGGGGTGAATGAGCAGTTCTTC CASSLGVGVNEQFF
TRBJ2-7 TRBV7-2 many . TGTGCCAGCAGCTTATACCCAGCCTACGAGCAGTACTTC CASSLYPAYEQYF
TRBJ1-3 TRBV18 . . TGTGCCAGCTCACCGACCGGGTCCTCGCCGGGAAACACCATATATTTT CASSPTGSSPGNTIYF
TRBJ1-1 TRBV11-2 many TRBD1 TGTGCCAGCAGCCTCGGACAGGGGCCCTCTCCCGCTTTCTTT CASSLGQGPSPAFF
TRBJ2-3 TRBV4-3 . . TGCGCCAGCAGCCAAGAATCTGGAGGAATAGGGACAGATACGCAGTATTTT CASSQESGGIGTDTQYF
TRBJ2-4 TRBV5-1 few . TGCGCCAGCAGCTTGCTCCCACCGGGGCAGCCGCCCCAAAACATTCAGTACTTC CASSLLPPGQPPQNIQYF
TRBJ1-6 TRBV6-1 few . TGTGCCAGCAGTGCCCTCGGGGGGTCACCCCTCCACTTT CASSALGGSPLHF
TRBJ1-5 TRBV20-1 few TRBD1 TGCAGTGCTCGAGGACAGGGTGGGTACCAGCCCCAGCATTTT CSARGQGGYQPQHF
TRBJ1-1 TRBV5-1 few . TGCGCCAGCAGCACCCCCCAGGGGAACACTGAAGCTTTCTTT CASSTPQGNTEAFF
TRBJ2-5 TRBV9 . . TGTGCCAGCAGCGTAGAGGACGGCCAAGAGACCCAGTACTTC CASSVEDGQETQYF
TRBJ2-5 TRBV12-5 many TRBD2 TGTGCTAGTGGCCGAGGACTAGCGGGACAGACCCAGTACTTC CASGRGLAGQTQYF
TRBJ1-4 TRBV20-1 few . TGCAGTGCTAGAGGACACGGGGGGGCTAATGAAAAACTGTTTTTT CSARGHGGANEKLFF
TRBJ2-3 TRBV15 . TRBD1 TGTGCCACCAGCAGAGATCCTACAGGGGGGAGCACAGATACGCAGTATTTT CATSRDPTGGSTDTQYF
TRBJ2-5 TRBV18 many TRBD2 TGTGCCAGCTCACCTGCTAGCGGGATACAAGAGACCCAGTACTTC CASSPASGIQETQYF
TRBJ1-2 TRBV6-1 few . TGTGCCAGCACGATAAGCGGGGGTATTGGCTACACCTTC CASTISGGIGYTF
TRBJ2-3 TRBV18 few TRBD2 TGTGCCAGCTCACCGGGACTAGCGGGGGACACAGATACGCAGTATTTT CASSPGLAGDTDTQYF
TRBJ1-3 TRBV5-1 . . TGCGCCAGCAGCTTGTTGCCGGGAAACACCATATATTTT CASSLLPGNTIYF
TRBJ1-2 TRBV5-4 . . TGTGCCAGCAGCTTGGCTCTCGGAAACTATGGCTACACCTTC CASSLALGNYGYTF
TRBJ2-7 TRBV10-3 . . TGTGCCAGCATTCCGGGGCGGCAAACCTACGAGCAGTACTTC CASIPGRQTYEQYF
TRBJ1-6 TRBV20-1 . . TGCAGTGCTCTGGGTCAGCCGGATTCACCCCTCCACTTT CSALGQPDSPLHF
TRBJ2-3 TRBV7-9 . . TGTGCCAGCAGAGGGACTTCAGGGGAATCAGCAGATACGCAGTATTTT CASRGTSGESADTQYF
TRBJ2-6 TRBV7-9 . TRBD1 TGTGCCAGCAGCACCAGGACAGGAACCAACGTCCTGACTTTC CASSTRTGTNVLTF
TRBJ2-1 TRBV5-1 . TRBD2 TGCGCCAGCAGCAAAGAATACGGGGGGGCTTATGAGCAGTTCTTC CASSKEYGGAYEQFF
TRBJ1-4 TRBV7-2 . TRBD1 TGTGCCAGCAGCGGATCACTACAGGGGGCGGGAGAAAAACTGTTTTTT CASSGSLQGAGEKLFF
TRBJ1-2 TRBV5-1 many . TGCGCCAGCAGCTTCCAGGCCTCTAACTATGGCTACACCTTC CASSFQASNYGYTF
TRBJ1-5 TRBV12-3/TRBV12-4 many TRBD1 TGTGCCAGCAGTGATGGGACAGGGATCAATCAGCCCCAGCATTTT CASSDGTGINQPQHF
TRBJ2-5 TRBV20-1 . . TGCAGTGCTAGAGGGTCTATGGGGGACCAAGAGACCCAGTACTTC CSARGSMGDQETQYF